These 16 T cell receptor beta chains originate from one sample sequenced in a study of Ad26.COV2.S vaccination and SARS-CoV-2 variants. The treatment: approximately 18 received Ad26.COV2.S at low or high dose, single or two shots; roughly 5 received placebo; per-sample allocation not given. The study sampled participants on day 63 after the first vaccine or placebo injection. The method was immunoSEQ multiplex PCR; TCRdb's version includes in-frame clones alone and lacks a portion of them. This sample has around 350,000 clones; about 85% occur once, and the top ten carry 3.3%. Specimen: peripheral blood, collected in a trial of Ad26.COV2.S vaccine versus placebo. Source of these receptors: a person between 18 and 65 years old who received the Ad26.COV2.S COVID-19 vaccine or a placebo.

CDR3 nucleotide sequence: TGTGCCAGCAGGGCTTCGGCCGCCGGGGAGCTGTTTTTT. Translated: CASRASAAGELFF. The J gene is TRBJ2-2, the V gene TRBV6-4; D unclear. Trimming took off 6 bases at V and 6 bases at J, with 11 bases between the two ends. CDR1 and CDR2 (germline): MRHNA, SNTAGT. The CDR3 is 13 residues long.

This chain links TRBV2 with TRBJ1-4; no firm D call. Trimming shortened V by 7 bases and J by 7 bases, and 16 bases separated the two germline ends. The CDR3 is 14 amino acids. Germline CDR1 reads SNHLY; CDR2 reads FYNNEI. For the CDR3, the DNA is TGTGCCAGCACTGTTTCCGTGTTTGCTGAAAAACTGTTTTTT. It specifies CASTVSVFAEKLFF.

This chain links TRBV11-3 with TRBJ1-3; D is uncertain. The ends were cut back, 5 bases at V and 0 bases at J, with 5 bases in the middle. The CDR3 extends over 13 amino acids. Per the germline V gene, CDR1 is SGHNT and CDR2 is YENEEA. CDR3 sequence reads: CASSASSGNTIYF. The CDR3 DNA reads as TGTGCCAGCAGCGCTTCCTCTGGAAACACCATATATTTT.

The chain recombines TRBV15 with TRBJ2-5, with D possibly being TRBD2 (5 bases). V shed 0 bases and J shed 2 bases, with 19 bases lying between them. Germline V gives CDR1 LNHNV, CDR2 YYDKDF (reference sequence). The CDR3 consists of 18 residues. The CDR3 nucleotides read TGTGCCACCAGCAGAGACCCTTTCGGCGTGGAGGTTCAAGAGACCCAGTACTTC. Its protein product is CATSRDPFGVEVQETQYF.

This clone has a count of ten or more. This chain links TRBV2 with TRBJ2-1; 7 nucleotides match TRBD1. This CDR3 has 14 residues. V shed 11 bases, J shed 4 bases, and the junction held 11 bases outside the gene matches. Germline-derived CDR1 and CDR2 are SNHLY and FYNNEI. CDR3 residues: CAGCTGQLYNEQFF. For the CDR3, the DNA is TGTGCCGGATGCACGGGACAGCTTTACAATGAGCAGTTCTTC.

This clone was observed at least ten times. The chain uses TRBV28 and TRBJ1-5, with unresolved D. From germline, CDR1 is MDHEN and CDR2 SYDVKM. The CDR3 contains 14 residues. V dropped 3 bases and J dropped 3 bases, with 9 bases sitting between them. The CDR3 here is CASSFGQINQPQHF. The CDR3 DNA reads TGTGCCAGCAGTTTCGGCCAGATCAATCAGCCCCAGCATTTT. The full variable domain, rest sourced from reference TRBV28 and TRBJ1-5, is DVKVTQSSRYLVKRTGEKVFLECVQDMDHENMFWYRQDPGLGLRLIYFSYDVKMKEKGDIPEGYSVSREKKERFSLILESASTNQTSMYLCASSFGQINQPQHFGDGTRLSIL.

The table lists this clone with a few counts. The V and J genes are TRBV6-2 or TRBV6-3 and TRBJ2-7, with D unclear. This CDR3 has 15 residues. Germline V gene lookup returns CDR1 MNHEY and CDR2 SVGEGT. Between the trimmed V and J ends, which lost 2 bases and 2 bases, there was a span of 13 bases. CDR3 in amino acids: CASSYRELSPYEQYF. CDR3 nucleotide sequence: TGTGCCAGCAGTTACAGGGAATTAAGCCCCTACGAGCAGTACTTC.

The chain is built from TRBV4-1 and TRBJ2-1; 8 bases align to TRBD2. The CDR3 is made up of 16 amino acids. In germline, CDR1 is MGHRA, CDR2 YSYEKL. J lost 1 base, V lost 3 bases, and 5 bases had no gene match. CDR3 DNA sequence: TGCGCCAGCAGCCATGAGGGACTAGGGTCCTACAATGAGCAGTTCTTC. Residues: CASSHEGLGSYNEQFF.

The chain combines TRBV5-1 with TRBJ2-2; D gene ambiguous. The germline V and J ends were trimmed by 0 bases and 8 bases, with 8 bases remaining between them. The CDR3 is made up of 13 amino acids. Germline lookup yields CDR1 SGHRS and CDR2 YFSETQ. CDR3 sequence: CASSLAEAGELFF. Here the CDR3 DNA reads TGCGCCAGCAGCTTGGCGGAAGCGGGGGAGCTGTTTTTT.

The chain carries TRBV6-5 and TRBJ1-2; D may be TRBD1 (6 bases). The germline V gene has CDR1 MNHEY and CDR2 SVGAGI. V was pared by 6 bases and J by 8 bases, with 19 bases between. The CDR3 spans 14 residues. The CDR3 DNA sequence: TGTGCCAGCAGCCCCCACGAGACAGGATGGGGCTACACCTTC. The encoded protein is CASSPHETGWGYTF.

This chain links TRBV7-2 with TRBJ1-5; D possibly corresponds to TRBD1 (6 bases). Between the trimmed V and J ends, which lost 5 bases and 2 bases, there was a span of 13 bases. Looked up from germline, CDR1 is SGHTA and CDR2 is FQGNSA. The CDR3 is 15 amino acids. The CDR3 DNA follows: TGTGCCAGCAGCACCAGGGGTCAGCGCAATCAGCCCCAGCATTTT. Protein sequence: CASSTRGQRNQPQHF.

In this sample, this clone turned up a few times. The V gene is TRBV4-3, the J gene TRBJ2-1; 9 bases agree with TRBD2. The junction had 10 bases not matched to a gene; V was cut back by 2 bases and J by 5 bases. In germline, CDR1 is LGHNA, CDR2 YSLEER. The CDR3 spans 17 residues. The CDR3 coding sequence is TGCGCCAGCAGCCAACCCACGGGGACTAGCCAAGACAATGAGCAGTTCTTC. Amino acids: CASSQPTGTSQDNEQFF.

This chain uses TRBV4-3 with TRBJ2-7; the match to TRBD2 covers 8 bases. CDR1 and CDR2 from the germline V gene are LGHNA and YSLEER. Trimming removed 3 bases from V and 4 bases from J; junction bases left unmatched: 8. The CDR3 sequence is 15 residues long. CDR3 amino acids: CASSHSSGGRYEQYF. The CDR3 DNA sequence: TGCGCCAGCAGCCACTCCTCGGGGGGGCGGTACGAGCAGTACTTC.

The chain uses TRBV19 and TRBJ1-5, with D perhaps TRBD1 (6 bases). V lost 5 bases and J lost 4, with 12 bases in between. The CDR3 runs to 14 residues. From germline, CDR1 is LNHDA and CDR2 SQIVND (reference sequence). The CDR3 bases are TGTGCCAGTAGTCCCCGGGGGCTAAATCAGCCCCAGCATTTT. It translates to CASSPRGLNQPQHF.

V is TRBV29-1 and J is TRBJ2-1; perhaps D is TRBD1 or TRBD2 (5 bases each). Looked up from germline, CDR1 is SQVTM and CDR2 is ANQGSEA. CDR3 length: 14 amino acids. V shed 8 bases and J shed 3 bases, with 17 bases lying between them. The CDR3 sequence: CSTSRDGNYNEQFF. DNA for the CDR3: TGCAGCACCAGCAGGGACGGCAACTACAATGAGCAGTTCTTC.

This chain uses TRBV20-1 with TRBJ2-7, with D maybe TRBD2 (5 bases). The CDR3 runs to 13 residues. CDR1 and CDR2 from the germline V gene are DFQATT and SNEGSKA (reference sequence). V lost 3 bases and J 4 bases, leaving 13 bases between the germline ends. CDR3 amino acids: CSASEGRFYEQYF. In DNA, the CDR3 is TGCAGTGCTAGTGAGGGCAGGTTTTACGAGCAGTACTTC.